Listed below are T cell receptor beta chains from one sample, sequenced in a study of PD-1 blockade in classical Hodgkin lymphoma. Sequenced by immunoSEQ multiplex PCR; TCRdb stores in-frame clones only, minus some. The top ten hold approximately 17% of the sample, which has 80,000 to 95,000 clones, 75% to 85% seen once. Sequencing used peripheral blood mononuclear cells (PBMCs), obtained before the fourth cycle of nivolumab. These receptors all stem from a human donor with classical Hodgkin lymphoma. Both conserved end residues are part of each CDR3. The order of the fields is CDR3 DNA, CDR3 protein, V gene, D gene, clone size, J gene. The D gene is left open where the match is weak. Part of the rows lack a size; the others show once, few, many or a class for expanded clones.

cdr3_nt: TGTGCCAGCAGCAGCCAGGGGGACTCCAATGAGCAGTTCTTC; cdr3_aa: CASSSQGDSNEQFF; v_call: TRBV2; d_call: NA; clone_size: NA; j_call: TRBJ2-1
cdr3_nt: TGTGCCAGCAGCTTAGGTGACCTGTTGAGTAATGAAAAACTGTTTTTT; cdr3_aa: CASSLGDLLSNEKLFF; v_call: TRBV7-2; d_call: NA; clone_size: NA; j_call: TRBJ1-4
cdr3_nt: TGTGCCAGCAGTGAAGTTGGGGGTTCAGCGGGTGAAGCTTTCTTT; cdr3_aa: CASSEVGGSAGEAFF; v_call: TRBV6-1; d_call: NA; clone_size: NA; j_call: TRBJ1-1
cdr3_nt: TGTGCCAGCAGCTTAGCGCAGGGACTAGCTCCTGGGGAGCTGTTTTTT; cdr3_aa: CASSLAQGLAPGELFF; v_call: TRBV7-8; d_call: TRBD2; clone_size: NA; j_call: TRBJ2-2
cdr3_nt: TGTGCCAGCAGCCCCGGACTAGCAGAAGCCTACGAGCAGTACTTC; cdr3_aa: CASSPGLAEAYEQYF; v_call: TRBV9; d_call: TRBD2; clone_size: NA; j_call: TRBJ2-7
cdr3_nt: TGTGCCAGCAGCTTGACAGTTTCCGGGGCCAACGTCCTGACTTTC; cdr3_aa: CASSLTVSGANVLTF; v_call: TRBV7-2; d_call: NA; clone_size: NA; j_call: TRBJ2-6
cdr3_nt: TGTGCCAGCAGCCAAGGCGACTCCTACAATGAGCAGTTCTTC; cdr3_aa: CASSQGDSYNEQFF; v_call: TRBV4-2; d_call: NA; clone_size: NA; j_call: TRBJ2-1
cdr3_nt: TGTGCCATCAGTGGGACCGGGACAGCCACAGATGAAGCTTTCTTT; cdr3_aa: CAISGTGTATDEAFF; v_call: TRBV10-3; d_call: TRBD1; clone_size: NA; j_call: TRBJ1-1
cdr3_nt: TGTGCCAGCTCACAGACTAGCGGGAGGGACACAGATACGCAGTATTTT; cdr3_aa: CASSQTSGRDTDTQYF; v_call: TRBV18; d_call: TRBD2; clone_size: NA; j_call: TRBJ2-3
cdr3_nt: TGTGCCAGCAGCTTAGAGGGTGACTGGGATACGCAGTATTTT; cdr3_aa: CASSLEGDWDTQYF; v_call: TRBV7-9; d_call: NA; clone_size: NA; j_call: TRBJ2-3
cdr3_nt: TGTGCCAGCAGCGCCCAGAGGCGCCCCTCAGAGCAGTTCTTC; cdr3_aa: CASSAQRRPSEQFF; v_call: TRBV7-6; d_call: NA; clone_size: NA; j_call: TRBJ2-1
cdr3_nt: TGTGCCAGCACAAGGGGGGACTCAGGAGGTCAGCCCCAGCATTTT; cdr3_aa: CASTRGDSGGQPQHF; v_call: TRBV6-1; d_call: NA; clone_size: NA; j_call: TRBJ1-5
cdr3_nt: TGTGCCAGCAGCTTACAAGCGGGAGTTGTATACGAGCAGTACTTC; cdr3_aa: CASSLQAGVVYEQYF; v_call: TRBV7-6; d_call: TRBD2; clone_size: few; j_call: TRBJ2-7
cdr3_nt: TGCGCCAGCAGCTTTACAAGGAACACTGAAGCTTTCTTT; cdr3_aa: CASSFTRNTEAFF; v_call: TRBV5-1; d_call: NA; clone_size: once; j_call: TRBJ1-1
cdr3_nt: TGTGCCAGCAGTCCCCAGGGTAGGGCTGAAAAACTGTTTTTT; cdr3_aa: CASSPQGRAEKLFF; v_call: TRBV6-1; d_call: NA; clone_size: NA; j_call: TRBJ1-4
cdr3_nt: TGTGCCAGCAGCGTAGGGGTACCCTCTAGCGGGAGCTCCCCAGGGAACATTCAGTACTTC; cdr3_aa: CASSVGVPSSGSSPGNIQYF; v_call: TRBV9; d_call: TRBD2; clone_size: NA; j_call: TRBJ2-4
cdr3_nt: TGTGCCAGCAGTCCAGGGGGCACTGAAGCTTTCTTT; cdr3_aa: CASSPGGTEAFF; v_call: TRBV6-6; d_call: TRBD1; clone_size: few; j_call: TRBJ1-1
cdr3_nt: TGTGCCAGCAGTTTATCACCGGGGGGGGAAGCTTTCTTT; cdr3_aa: CASSLSPGGEAFF; v_call: TRBV27; d_call: NA; clone_size: NA; j_call: TRBJ1-1
cdr3_nt: TGTGCCATCAGTGAGTCAAGCGGGTGGGCAGATACGCAGTATTTT; cdr3_aa: CAISESSGWADTQYF; v_call: TRBV10-3; d_call: NA; clone_size: NA; j_call: TRBJ2-3
cdr3_nt: TGTGCCTGGGATACGGGAGGAATGTATGAGCAGTTCTTC; cdr3_aa: CAWDTGGMYEQFF; v_call: TRBV30; d_call: TRBD2; clone_size: NA; j_call: TRBJ2-1
cdr3_nt: TGTGCCATCAGCCAAACGGGGATGGACACTGAAGCTTTCTTT; cdr3_aa: CAISQTGMDTEAFF; v_call: TRBV10-3; d_call: NA; clone_size: NA; j_call: TRBJ1-1
cdr3_nt: TGTGCCAGCAGCTTAGCGGGGGGGAACACTGAAGCTTTCTTT; cdr3_aa: CASSLAGGNTEAFF; v_call: TRBV7-6; d_call: NA; clone_size: NA; j_call: TRBJ1-1
cdr3_nt: TGTGCCAGCAGCTGGCGGGGGGCGAACAATGAGCAGTTCTTC; cdr3_aa: CASSWRGANNEQFF; v_call: TRBV7-2; d_call: TRBD2; clone_size: NA; j_call: TRBJ2-1
cdr3_nt: TGTGCCATCAGCCTAGGGAGCGCAGATACGCAGTATTTT; cdr3_aa: CAISLGSADTQYF; v_call: TRBV10-3; d_call: NA; clone_size: NA; j_call: TRBJ2-3
cdr3_nt: TGTGCCAGCAGCTTAGGCGGGACAACAAACTACAATGAGCAGTTCTTC; cdr3_aa: CASSLGGTTNYNEQFF; v_call: TRBV11-3; d_call: NA; clone_size: NA; j_call: TRBJ2-1
cdr3_nt: TGTGCCAGCAACAACCAGGGTTTTAATGAAAAACTGTTTTTT; cdr3_aa: CASNNQGFNEKLFF; v_call: TRBV6-5; d_call: NA; clone_size: once; j_call: TRBJ1-4
cdr3_nt: TGTGCCAGCAGACCTTGGGGGGGCACGCCTTATGGCTACACCTTC; cdr3_aa: CASRPWGGTPYGYTF; v_call: TRBV28; d_call: NA; clone_size: NA; j_call: TRBJ1-2
cdr3_nt: TGTGCCAGCAGCCCAGGGTCCTCCGAGCAGTACTTC; cdr3_aa: CASSPGSSEQYF; v_call: TRBV11-2; d_call: NA; clone_size: NA; j_call: TRBJ2-7
cdr3_nt: TGTGCCAGCAGCTTAGCGCTGAGAACTGAAGCTTTCTTT; cdr3_aa: CASSLALRTEAFF; v_call: TRBV7-7; d_call: NA; clone_size: NA; j_call: TRBJ1-1
cdr3_nt: TGTGCCAGCCGCGGACACCCCACAGATACGCAGTATTTT; cdr3_aa: CASRGHPTDTQYF; v_call: TRBV25-1; d_call: NA; clone_size: NA; j_call: TRBJ2-3
cdr3_nt: TGTGCCAGCAGCTTGGCCAGGGCGACCGGGGAGCTGTTTTTT; cdr3_aa: CASSLARATGELFF; v_call: TRBV5-6; d_call: NA; clone_size: NA; j_call: TRBJ2-2
cdr3_nt: TGTGCCAGCAGCCCCGTTGCCAGCCACGAGCAGTACTTC; cdr3_aa: CASSPVASHEQYF; v_call: TRBV7-8; d_call: NA; clone_size: NA; j_call: TRBJ2-7
cdr3_nt: TGCGCCAGCAGCTTAAAAAGGGAAGATACGCAGTATTTT; cdr3_aa: CASSLKREDTQYF; v_call: TRBV5-1; d_call: NA; clone_size: NA; j_call: TRBJ2-3
cdr3_nt: TGTGCCAGCAGGCCCCCGCGGGGGGGGAACACTGAAGCTTTCTTT; cdr3_aa: CASRPPRGGNTEAFF; v_call: TRBV6-5; d_call: NA; clone_size: NA; j_call: TRBJ1-1
cdr3_nt: TGCAGCGTTGGGGCTAGCGGGAAAGATACGCAGTATTTT; cdr3_aa: CSVGASGKDTQYF; v_call: TRBV29-1; d_call: TRBD2; clone_size: few; j_call: TRBJ2-3
cdr3_nt: TGCGCCAGCAGTGAGTTAGCGGGTGAAGGGGAGCTGTTTTTT; cdr3_aa: CASSELAGEGELFF; v_call: TRBV10-2; d_call: TRBD2; clone_size: NA; j_call: TRBJ2-2
cdr3_nt: TGTGCCAGCAGTGAAGATGGAGGGCAGGGCGGCTACACCTTC; cdr3_aa: CASSEDGGQGGYTF; v_call: TRBV2; d_call: NA; clone_size: NA; j_call: TRBJ1-2
cdr3_nt: TGTGCCAGCAGTTTACCAAAAGCTCGGGGTCTGATGAACACTGAAGCTTTCTTT; cdr3_aa: CASSLPKARGLMNTEAFF; v_call: TRBV27; d_call: NA; clone_size: NA; j_call: TRBJ1-1
cdr3_nt: TGTGCCAGCAGCTTAGGCTGGGGCCCCAATCAGCCCCAGCATTTT; cdr3_aa: CASSLGWGPNQPQHF; v_call: TRBV11-2; d_call: NA; clone_size: once; j_call: TRBJ1-5
cdr3_nt: TGTGCCAGCAGCTTAACCGGGAACTCCTACGAGCAGTACTTC; cdr3_aa: CASSLTGNSYEQYF; v_call: TRBV7-9; d_call: NA; clone_size: NA; j_call: TRBJ2-7
cdr3_nt: TGTGCCAGCAGTTTCAGCCCTGGGGCCAACGTCCTGACTTTC; cdr3_aa: CASSFSPGANVLTF; v_call: TRBV27; d_call: NA; clone_size: NA; j_call: TRBJ2-6
cdr3_nt: TGTGCCAGTAGTATAAGCCCAGATACGCAGTATTTT; cdr3_aa: CASSISPDTQYF; v_call: TRBV19; d_call: NA; clone_size: NA; j_call: TRBJ2-3
cdr3_nt: TGCGCCAGCAGCTTCACCAGGTTCTCCTACAATGAGCAGTTCTTC; cdr3_aa: CASSFTRFSYNEQFF; v_call: TRBV5-1; d_call: NA; clone_size: once; j_call: TRBJ2-1
cdr3_nt: TGTGCCAGCAGTCCCTCGGGAACCTACGAGCAGTACTTC; cdr3_aa: CASSPSGTYEQYF; v_call: TRBV28; d_call: NA; clone_size: NA; j_call: TRBJ2-7
cdr3_nt: TGTGCCAGCAGCGCCTCCGGGCTAGCGGGTACCGGGGAGCTGTTTTTT; cdr3_aa: CASSASGLAGTGELFF; v_call: TRBV9; d_call: TRBD2; clone_size: NA; j_call: TRBJ2-2
cdr3_nt: TGTGCCAGCAGCCGAGGGCAGCCCAACACTGAAGCTTTCTTT; cdr3_aa: CASSRGQPNTEAFF; v_call: TRBV5-6; d_call: NA; clone_size: NA; j_call: TRBJ1-1
cdr3_nt: TGTGCCAGCAGCTTAGGGACACCGATACAGACTGAAGCTTTCTTT; cdr3_aa: CASSLGTPIQTEAFF; v_call: TRBV7-8; d_call: NA; clone_size: NA; j_call: TRBJ1-1
cdr3_nt: TGTGCCTGGAGTTGGGGTTACGAGCAGTACTTC; cdr3_aa: CAWSWGYEQYF; v_call: TRBV30; d_call: NA; clone_size: NA; j_call: TRBJ2-7
cdr3_nt: TGTGCCAGCACCCGGTTAGACGCCATAGGTGAGCAGTACTTC; cdr3_aa: CASTRLDAIGEQYF; v_call: TRBV6-6; d_call: NA; clone_size: NA; j_call: TRBJ2-7
cdr3_nt: TGTGCCAGCAGCGTAGATTCGGGGGCCGGTACGCAGTATTTT; cdr3_aa: CASSVDSGAGTQYF; v_call: TRBV9; d_call: NA; clone_size: NA; j_call: TRBJ2-3
cdr3_nt: TGTGCCAGCAGCGCCAGTGCCAGACCGAGCTACAATGAGCAGTTCTTC; cdr3_aa: CASSASARPSYNEQFF; v_call: TRBV9; d_call: NA; clone_size: NA; j_call: TRBJ2-1
cdr3_nt: TGTGCCAGCAGGGGATCCGATAGGTACGAGCAGTACTTC; cdr3_aa: CASRGSDRYEQYF; v_call: TRBV28; d_call: NA; clone_size: many; j_call: TRBJ2-7
cdr3_nt: TGTGCCAGCAGTCTGCTTGCAACTAATGAAAAACTGTTTTTT; cdr3_aa: CASSLLATNEKLFF; v_call: TRBV28; d_call: NA; clone_size: NA; j_call: TRBJ1-4
cdr3_nt: TGTGCCAGCAGCTTAACCCCCGGACAGGGGGTATCTTCTGAAGCTTTCTTT; cdr3_aa: CASSLTPGQGVSSEAFF; v_call: TRBV7-6; d_call: TRBD1; clone_size: NA; j_call: TRBJ1-1